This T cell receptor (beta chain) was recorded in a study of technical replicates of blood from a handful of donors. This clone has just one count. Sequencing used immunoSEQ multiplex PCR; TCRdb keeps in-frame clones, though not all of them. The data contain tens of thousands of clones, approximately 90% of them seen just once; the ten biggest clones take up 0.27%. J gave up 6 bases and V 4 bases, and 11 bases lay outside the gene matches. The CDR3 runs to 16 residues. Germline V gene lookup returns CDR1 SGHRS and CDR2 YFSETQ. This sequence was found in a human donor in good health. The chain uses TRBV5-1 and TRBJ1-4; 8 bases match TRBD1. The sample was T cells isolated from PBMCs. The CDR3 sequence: CASSLPGGAGHEKLFF. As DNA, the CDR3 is TGCGCCAGCAGCCTCCCAGGGGGCGCCGGCCATGAAAAACTGTTTTTT. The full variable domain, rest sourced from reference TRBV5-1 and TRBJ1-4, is KAGVTQTPRYLIKTRGQQVTLSCSPISGHRSVSWYQQTPGQGLQFLFEYFSETQRNKGNFPGRFSGRQFSNSRSEMNVSTLELGDSALYLCASSLPGGAGHEKLFFGSGTQLSVL.